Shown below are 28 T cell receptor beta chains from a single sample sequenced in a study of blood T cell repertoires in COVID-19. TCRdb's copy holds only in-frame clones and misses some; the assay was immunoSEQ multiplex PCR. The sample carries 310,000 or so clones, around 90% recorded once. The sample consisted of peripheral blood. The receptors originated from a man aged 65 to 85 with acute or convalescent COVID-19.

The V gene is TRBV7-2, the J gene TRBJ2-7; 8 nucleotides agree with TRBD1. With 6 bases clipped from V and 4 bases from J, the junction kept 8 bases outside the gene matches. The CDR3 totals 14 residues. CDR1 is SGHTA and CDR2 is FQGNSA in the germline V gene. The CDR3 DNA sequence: TGTGCCAGCAGTTCGCAGGGGGCGGGGTACGAGCAGTACTTC. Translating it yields CASSSQGAGYEQYF.

The CDR3 reads CASSYWDRGLETQYF. In nucleotides, the CDR3 is TGTGCCAGCAGTTACTGGGACAGGGGGCTAGAGACCCAGTACTTC. The chain employs TRBV6-5 and TRBJ2-5; 12 bases align to TRBD1. Trimming removed 1 base from V and 4 bases from J; junction bases left unmatched: 1. Germline CDR1 is MNHEY and CDR2 is SVGAGI. CDR3 length: 15 amino acids.

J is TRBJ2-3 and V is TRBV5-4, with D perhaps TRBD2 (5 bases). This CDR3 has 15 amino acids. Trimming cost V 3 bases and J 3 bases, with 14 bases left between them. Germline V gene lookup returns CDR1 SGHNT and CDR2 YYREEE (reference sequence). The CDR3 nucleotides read TGTGCCAGCAGCTCGGGTAGCGAGCGTACAGATACGCAGTATTTT. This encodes CASSSGSERTDTQYF. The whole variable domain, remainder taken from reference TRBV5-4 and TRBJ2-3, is ETGVTQSPTHLIKTRGQQVTLRCSSQSGHNTVSWYQQALGQGPQFIFQYYREEENGRGNFPPRFSGLQFPNYSSELNVNALELDDSALYLCASSSGSERTDTQYFGPGTRLTVL.

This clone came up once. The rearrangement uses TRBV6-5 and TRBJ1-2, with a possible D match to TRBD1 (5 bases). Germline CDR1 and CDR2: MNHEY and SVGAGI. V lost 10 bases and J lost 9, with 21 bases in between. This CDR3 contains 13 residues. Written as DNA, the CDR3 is TGTGCCACCCTAATGCAGGGAGGGAGTAGCTACACCTTC. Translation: CATLMQGGSSYTF.

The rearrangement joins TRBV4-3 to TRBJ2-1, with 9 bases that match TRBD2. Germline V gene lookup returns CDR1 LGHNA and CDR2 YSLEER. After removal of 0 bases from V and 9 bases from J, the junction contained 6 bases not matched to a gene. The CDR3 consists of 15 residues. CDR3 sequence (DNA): TGCGCCAGCAGCCAAGATTCGCGGGGGGGCCTTGAGCAGTTCTTC. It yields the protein CASSQDSRGGLEQFF.

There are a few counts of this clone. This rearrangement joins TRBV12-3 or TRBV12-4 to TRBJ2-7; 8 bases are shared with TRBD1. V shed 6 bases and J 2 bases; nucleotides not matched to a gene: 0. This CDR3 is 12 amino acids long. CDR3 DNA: TGTGCCAGCAGACAGGGGGCCTACGAGCAGTACTTC. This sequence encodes CASRQGAYEQYF.

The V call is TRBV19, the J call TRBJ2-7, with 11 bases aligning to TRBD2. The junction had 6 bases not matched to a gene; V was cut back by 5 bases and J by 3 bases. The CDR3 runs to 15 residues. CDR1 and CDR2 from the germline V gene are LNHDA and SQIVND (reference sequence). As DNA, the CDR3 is TGTGCCAGTAGTGGGGAGACTAGCGGGGACTACGAGCAGTACTTC. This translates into CASSGETSGDYEQYF.

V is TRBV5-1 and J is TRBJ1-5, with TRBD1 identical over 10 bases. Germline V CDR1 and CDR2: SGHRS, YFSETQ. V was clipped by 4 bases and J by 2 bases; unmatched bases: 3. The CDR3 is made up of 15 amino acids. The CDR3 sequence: CASSRTGGGNQPQHF. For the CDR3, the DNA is TGCGCCAGCAGCCGGACAGGGGGAGGCAATCAGCCCCAGCATTTT.

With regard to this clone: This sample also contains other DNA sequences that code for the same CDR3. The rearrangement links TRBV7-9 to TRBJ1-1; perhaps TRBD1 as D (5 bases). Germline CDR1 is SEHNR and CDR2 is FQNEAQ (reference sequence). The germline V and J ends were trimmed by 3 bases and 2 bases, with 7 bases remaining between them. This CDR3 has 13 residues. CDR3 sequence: CASSFDSNTEAFF. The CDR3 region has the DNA TGTGCCAGCAGCTTTGACAGTAACACTGAAGCTTTCTTT.

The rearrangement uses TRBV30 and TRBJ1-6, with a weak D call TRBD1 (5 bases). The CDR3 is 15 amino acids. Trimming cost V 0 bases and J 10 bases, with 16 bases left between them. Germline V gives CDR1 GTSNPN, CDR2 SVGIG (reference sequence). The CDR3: CAWSVSGSGWSPLHF. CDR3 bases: TGTGCCTGGAGTGTCTCAGGGTCGGGTTGGTCACCCCTCCACTTT.

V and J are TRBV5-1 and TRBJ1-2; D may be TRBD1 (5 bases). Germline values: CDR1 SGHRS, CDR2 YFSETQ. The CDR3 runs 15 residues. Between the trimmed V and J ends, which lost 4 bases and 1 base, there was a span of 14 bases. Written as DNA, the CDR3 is TGCGCCAGCAGCCTGGAAAGAAGGGGTAACTATGGCTACACCTTC. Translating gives CASSLERRGNYGYTF.

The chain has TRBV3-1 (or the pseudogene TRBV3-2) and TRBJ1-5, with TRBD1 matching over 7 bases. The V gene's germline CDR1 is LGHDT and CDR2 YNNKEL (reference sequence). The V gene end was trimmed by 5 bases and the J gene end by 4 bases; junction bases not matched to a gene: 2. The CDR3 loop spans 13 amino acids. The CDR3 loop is CASSGTVNQPQHF. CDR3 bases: TGTGCCAGCAGCGGGACAGTGAATCAGCCCCAGCATTTT.

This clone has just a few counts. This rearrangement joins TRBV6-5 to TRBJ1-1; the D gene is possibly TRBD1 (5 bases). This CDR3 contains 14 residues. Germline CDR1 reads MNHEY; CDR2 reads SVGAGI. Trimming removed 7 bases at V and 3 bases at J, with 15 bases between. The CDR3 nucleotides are TGTGCCAGCAACCGGCGGAGGGACCACACTGAAGCTTTCTTT. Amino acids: CASNRRRDHTEAFF.

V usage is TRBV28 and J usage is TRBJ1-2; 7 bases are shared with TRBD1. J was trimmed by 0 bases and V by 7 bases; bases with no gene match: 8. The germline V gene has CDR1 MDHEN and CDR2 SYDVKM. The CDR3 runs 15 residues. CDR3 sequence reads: CASTSGGLANYGYTF. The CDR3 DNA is TGTGCCAGCACCTCAGGGGGTCTAGCTAACTATGGCTACACCTTC.

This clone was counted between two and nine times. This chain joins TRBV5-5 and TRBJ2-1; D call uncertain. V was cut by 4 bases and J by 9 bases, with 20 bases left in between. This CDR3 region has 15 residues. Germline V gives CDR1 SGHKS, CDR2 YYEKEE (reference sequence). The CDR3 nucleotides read TGTGCCAGCAGCGCAGGCTTGGGTAAGATTAGTGAGCAGTTCTTC. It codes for CASSAGLGKISEQFF.

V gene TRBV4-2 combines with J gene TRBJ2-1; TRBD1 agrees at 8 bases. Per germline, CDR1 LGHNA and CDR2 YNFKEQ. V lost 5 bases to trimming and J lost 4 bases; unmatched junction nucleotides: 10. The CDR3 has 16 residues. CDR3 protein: CASSSPPGGWYNEQFF. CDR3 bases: TGTGCCAGCAGCTCCCCACCAGGGGGCTGGTACAATGAGCAGTTCTTC.

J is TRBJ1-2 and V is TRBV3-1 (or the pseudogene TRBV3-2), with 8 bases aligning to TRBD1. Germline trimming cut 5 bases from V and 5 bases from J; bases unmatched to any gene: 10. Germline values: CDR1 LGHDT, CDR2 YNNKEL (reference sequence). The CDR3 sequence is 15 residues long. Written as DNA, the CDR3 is TGTGCCAGCAGCGAAAAAGGACAGGGCTGGTATGGCTACACCTTC. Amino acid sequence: CASSEKGQGWYGYTF.

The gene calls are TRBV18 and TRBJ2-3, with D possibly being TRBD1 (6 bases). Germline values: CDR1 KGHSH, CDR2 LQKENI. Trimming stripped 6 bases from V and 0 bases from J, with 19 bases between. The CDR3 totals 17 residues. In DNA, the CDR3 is TGTGCCAGCTCTCCCCCCCTCAGGGGCCCTAGCACAGATACGCAGTATTTT. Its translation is CASSPPLRGPSTDTQYF.

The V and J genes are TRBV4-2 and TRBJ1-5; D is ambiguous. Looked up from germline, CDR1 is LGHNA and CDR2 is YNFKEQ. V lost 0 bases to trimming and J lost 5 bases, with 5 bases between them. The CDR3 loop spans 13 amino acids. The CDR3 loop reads CASSQDGDQPQHF. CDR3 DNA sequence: TGTGCCAGCAGCCAAGACGGTGATCAGCCCCAGCATTTT.

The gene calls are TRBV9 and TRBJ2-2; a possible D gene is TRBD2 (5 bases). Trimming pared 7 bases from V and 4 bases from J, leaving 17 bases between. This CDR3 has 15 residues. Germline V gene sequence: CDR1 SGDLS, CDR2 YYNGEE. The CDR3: CASRGPLGGTGELFF. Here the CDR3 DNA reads TGTGCCAGCCGAGGACCCTTAGGAGGCACCGGGGAGCTGTTTTTT.

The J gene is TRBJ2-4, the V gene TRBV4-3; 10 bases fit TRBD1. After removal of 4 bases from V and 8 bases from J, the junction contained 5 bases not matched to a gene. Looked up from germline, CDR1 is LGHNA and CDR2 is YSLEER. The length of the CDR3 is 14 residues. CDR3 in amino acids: CASSPRTGGYIQYF. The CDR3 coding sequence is TGCGCCAGCAGCCCCCGGACAGGGGGGTACATTCAGTACTTC.

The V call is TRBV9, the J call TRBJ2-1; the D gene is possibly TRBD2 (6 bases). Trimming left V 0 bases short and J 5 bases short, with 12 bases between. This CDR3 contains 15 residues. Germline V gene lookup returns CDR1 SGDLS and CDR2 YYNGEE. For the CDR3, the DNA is TGTGCCAGCAGCGTAGGGACTACTCCAAACAATGAGCAGTTCTTC. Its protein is CASSVGTTPNNEQFF.

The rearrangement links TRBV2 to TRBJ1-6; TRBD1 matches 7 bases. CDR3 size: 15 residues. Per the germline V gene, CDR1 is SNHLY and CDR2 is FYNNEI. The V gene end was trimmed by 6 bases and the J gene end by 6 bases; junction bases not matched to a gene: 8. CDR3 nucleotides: TGTGCCAGCAGAACCGGGACAGTCATTAATTCACCCCTCCACTTT. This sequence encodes CASRTGTVINSPLHF. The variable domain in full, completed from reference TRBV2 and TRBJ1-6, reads EPEVTQTPSHQVTQMGQEVILRCVPISNHLYFYWYRQILGQKVEFLVSFYNNEISEKSEIFDDQFSVERPDGSNFTLKIRSTKLEDSAMYFCASRTGTVINSPLHFGNGTRLTVT.

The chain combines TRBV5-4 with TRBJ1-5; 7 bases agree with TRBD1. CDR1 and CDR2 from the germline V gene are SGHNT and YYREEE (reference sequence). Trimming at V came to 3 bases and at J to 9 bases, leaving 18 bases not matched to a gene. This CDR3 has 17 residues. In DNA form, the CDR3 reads TGTGCCAGCAGCTCCCCCCAGACACAGGGGAAGAGGTCGCCCCAGCATTTT. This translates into CASSSPQTQGKRSPQHF.

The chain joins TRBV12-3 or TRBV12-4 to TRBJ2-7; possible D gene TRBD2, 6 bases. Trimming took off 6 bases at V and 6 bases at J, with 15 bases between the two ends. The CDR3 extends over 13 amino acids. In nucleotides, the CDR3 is TGTGCCAGCAGGCTCACTCAGGGAGGCGAGCAGTACTTC. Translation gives CASRLTQGGEQYF.

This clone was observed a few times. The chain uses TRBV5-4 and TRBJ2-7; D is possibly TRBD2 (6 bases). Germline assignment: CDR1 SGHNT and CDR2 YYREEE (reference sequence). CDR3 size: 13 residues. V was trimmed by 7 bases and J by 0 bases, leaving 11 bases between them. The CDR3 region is CASRRGSSYEQYF. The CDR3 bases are TGTGCCAGCCGACGGGGGAGCTCCTACGAGCAGTACTTC. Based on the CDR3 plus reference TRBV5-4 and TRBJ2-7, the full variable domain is ETGVTQSPTHLIKTRGQQVTLRCSSQSGHNTVSWYQQALGQGPQFIFQYYREEENGRGNFPPRFSGLQFPNYSSELNVNALELDDSALYLCASRRGSSYEQYFGPGTRLTVT.

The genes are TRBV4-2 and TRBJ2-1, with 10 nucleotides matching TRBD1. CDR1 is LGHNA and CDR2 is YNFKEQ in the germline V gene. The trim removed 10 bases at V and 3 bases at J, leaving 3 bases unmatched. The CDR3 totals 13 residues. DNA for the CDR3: TGTGCCACCAGGGACAGGGGCTACAATGAGCAGTTCTTC. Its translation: CATRDRGYNEQFF.

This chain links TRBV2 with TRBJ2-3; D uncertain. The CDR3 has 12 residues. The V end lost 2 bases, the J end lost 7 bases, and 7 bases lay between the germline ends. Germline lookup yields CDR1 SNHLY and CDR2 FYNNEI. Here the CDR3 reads CASSESSNTQYF. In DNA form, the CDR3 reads TGTGCCAGCAGTGAAAGTAGCAATACGCAGTATTTT.